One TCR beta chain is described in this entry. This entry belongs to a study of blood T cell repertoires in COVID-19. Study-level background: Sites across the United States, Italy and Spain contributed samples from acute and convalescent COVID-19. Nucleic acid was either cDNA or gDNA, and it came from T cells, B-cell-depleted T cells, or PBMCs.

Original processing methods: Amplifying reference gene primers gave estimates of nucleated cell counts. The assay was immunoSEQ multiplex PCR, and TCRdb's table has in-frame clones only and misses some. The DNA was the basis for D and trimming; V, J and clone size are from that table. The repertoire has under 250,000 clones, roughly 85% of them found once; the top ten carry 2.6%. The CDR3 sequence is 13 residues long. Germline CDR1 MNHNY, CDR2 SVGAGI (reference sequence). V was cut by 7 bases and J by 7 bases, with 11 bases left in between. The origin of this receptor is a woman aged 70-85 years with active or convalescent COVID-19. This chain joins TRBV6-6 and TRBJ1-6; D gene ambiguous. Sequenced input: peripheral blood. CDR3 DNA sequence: TGTGCCAGCACCTGGGGAGAGAATTCACCCCTCCACTTT. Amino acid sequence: CASTWGENSPLHF.